The T cell receptor (beta chain) under discussion was sequenced for a study of T-cell reconstitution after alpha-beta-depleted transplantation in children. Germline V CDR1 and CDR2: SQVTM, ANQGSEA. V dropped 4 bases and J dropped 3; count of bases not matched to a gene: 6. The CDR3 is made up of 13 amino acids. This clonotype was seen many times. The TCRbeta library incorporated unique molecular identifiers. TCRdb re-derived calls from the PCR reads in MiXCR, one entry per CDR3 protein. This sample carries 490,000 or so distinct CDR3 sequences, around an eighth of them seen once, and the ten largest clones take approximately 5.4%.

V usage is TRBV29-1 and J usage is TRBJ2-7; the match to TRBD1 covers 7 bases. The material sequenced was PBMCs from the stem cell graft donor, taken from the stem cell graft. The sequence came from a human donor who donated a stem cell graft to a child with combined immunodeficiency. The CDR3 sequence: CSVGGDRIYEQYF. In DNA form, the CDR3 reads TGCAGCGTTGGAGGGGACAGAATCTACGAGCAGTACTTC.